This record concerns one TCR beta chain sequence. This sample stems from a study of T cell changes during pregnancy in multiple sclerosis. Measured with immunoSEQ multiplex PCR; TCRdb has only the in-frame clones, and not every one. The data show some 99,000 clones, 92% seen once. Germline CDR1 SNHLY, CDR2 FYNNEI. J was trimmed by 4 bases and V by 6 bases; bases with no gene match: 9. The CDR3 is 15 residues long. The chain is built from TRBV2 and TRBJ2-1; 7 positions agree with TRBD1. This material consisted of peripheral blood, taken after pregnancy. The sequence came from a female donor in good health, enrolled as a control in a pregnancy study. CDR3 protein: CASRARGQNYNEQFF. The CDR3 DNA sequence: TGTGCCAGCAGGGCTAGGGGACAGAATTACAATGAGCAGTTCTTC. Drawing the rest from reference TRBV2 and TRBJ2-1, the complete variable domain is EPEVTQTPSHQVTQMGQEVILRCVPISNHLYFYWYRQILGQKVEFLVSFYNNEISEKSEIFDDQFSVERPDGSNFTLKIRSTKLEDSAMYFCASRARGQNYNEQFFGPGTRLTVL.